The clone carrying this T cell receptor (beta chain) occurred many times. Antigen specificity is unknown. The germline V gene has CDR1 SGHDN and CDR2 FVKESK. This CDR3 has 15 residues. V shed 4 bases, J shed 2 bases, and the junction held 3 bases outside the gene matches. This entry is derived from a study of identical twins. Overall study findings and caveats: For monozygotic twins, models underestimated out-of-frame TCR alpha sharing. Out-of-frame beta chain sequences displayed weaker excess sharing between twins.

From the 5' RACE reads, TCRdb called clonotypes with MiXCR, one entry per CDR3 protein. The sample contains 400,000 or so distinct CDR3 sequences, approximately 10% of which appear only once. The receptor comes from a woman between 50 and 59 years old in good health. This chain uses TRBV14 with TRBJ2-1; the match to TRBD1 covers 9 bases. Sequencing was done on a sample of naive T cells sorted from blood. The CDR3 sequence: CASSLRTGAYNEQFF. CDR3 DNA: TGTGCCAGCAGCCTACGGACAGGGGCCTACAATGAGCAGTTCTTC. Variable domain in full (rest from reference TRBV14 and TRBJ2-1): EAGVTQFPSHSVIEKGQTVTLRCDPISGHDNLYWYRRVMGKEIKFLLHFVKESKQDESGMPNNRFLAERTGGTYSTLKVQPAELEDSGVYFCASSLRTGAYNEQFFGPGTRLTVL.